Below, 11 T cell receptor beta chains from the same sample are listed, as sequenced in a study of blood T cell repertoires in COVID-19. Sequencing used immunoSEQ multiplex PCR; TCRdb keeps in-frame clones, though not all of them. Of some 300,000 clones listed, about nine tenths were seen once; the top ten hold over 3.5%. Source material: PBMCs or T cells enriched from blood (not recorded which). The source is a man under 40 who had recovered from COVID-19.

The chain is built from TRBV5-6 and TRBJ1-2; no firm D call. The CDR3 has 14 amino acids. The germline V gene encodes CDR1 SGHDT and CDR2 YYEEEE. Trimming took off 1 base at V and 2 bases at J, with 9 bases between the two ends. The CDR3 sequence: CASSLFAINYGYTF. In DNA form, the CDR3 reads TGTGCCAGCAGCTTGTTCGCGATAAACTATGGCTACACCTTC.

The V and J genes are TRBV3-1 (or the pseudogene TRBV3-2) and TRBJ1-4; tentatively, D is TRBD1 (6 bases). Trimming shortened V by 6 bases and J by 7 bases, and 12 bases separated the two germline ends. Germline V gives CDR1 LGHDT, CDR2 YNNKEL (reference sequence). CDR3 length: 13 residues. As DNA, the CDR3 is TGTGCCAGCAGAGGGGGAGGGGGTGAAAAACTGTTTTTT. As protein: CASRGGGGEKLFF.

This sequence joins TRBV6-6 and TRBJ1-3, with TRBD1 matching 9 bases. The CDR3 spans 14 residues. Germline CDR1 MNHNY, CDR2 SVGAGI (reference sequence). J was trimmed by 4 bases and V by 6 bases; bases with no gene match: 4. CDR3 nucleotide sequence: TGTGCCAGCAGAACACAGGGGGCAGGAAACACCATATATTTT. Translation gives CASRTQGAGNTIYF.

The J gene is TRBJ1-1, the V gene TRBV19; no clear D gene. Trimming stripped 10 bases from V and 0 bases from J, with 12 bases between. From germline, CDR1 is LNHDA and CDR2 SQIVND (reference sequence). CDR3 length: 13 amino acids. The CDR3 region is CATLSEMNTEAFF. In nucleotides, the CDR3 is TGTGCCACCCTCAGTGAAATGAACACTGAAGCTTTCTTT.

CDR3: CASSPEGAGANVLTF. CDR3 nucleotides: TGTGCCAGCAGCCCCGAGGGGGCGGGGGCCAACGTCCTGACTTTC. This sequence joins TRBV11-3 and TRBJ2-6; 7 nucleotides match TRBD1. The germline gives CDR1 SGHNT, CDR2 YENEEA. This CDR3 comprises 15 residues. Germline trimming cut 5 bases from V and 4 bases from J; bases unmatched to any gene: 5.

In this sample, this clone turned up once. The J gene is TRBJ2-3, the V gene TRBV11-3, with unresolved D. The CDR3 spans 13 residues. CDR1 and CDR2 (germline): SGHNT, YENEEA. Trimming removed 5 bases from V and 7 bases from J, with 13 bases in between. CDR3 bases: TGTGCCAGCAGCACCCCAGGCAGGAATACGCAGTATTTT. Residues: CASSTPGRNTQYF.

The chain recombines TRBV12-3 or TRBV12-4 with TRBJ1-1, with D unclear. The CDR3 covers 13 residues. Trimming removed 6 bases at V and 1 base at J, with 9 bases between. For the CDR3, the DNA is TGTGCCAGCAGACAGATCTCGAACACTGAAGCTTTCTTT. Amino acid sequence: CASRQISNTEAFF.

The V gene is TRBV7-9, the J gene TRBJ1-2, with 9 bases aligning to TRBD1. This CDR3 comprises 16 residues. Germline CDR1 SEHNR, CDR2 FQNEAQ (reference sequence). The J segment lost 4 bases and the V segment lost 2 bases, leaving 8 bases of the junction unmatched. The CDR3: CASSLPGQGSVYGYTF. CDR3 nucleotides: TGTGCCAGCAGCTTACCCGGACAGGGGTCCGTCTATGGCTACACCTTC.

The CDR3 loop is CASSPVPGQGYQETQYF. CDR3 nucleotide sequence: TGTGCCAGCAGTCCAGTTCCGGGACAGGGGTACCAAGAGACCCAGTACTTC. The chain joins TRBV28 to TRBJ2-5; 10 nucleotides match TRBD1. The CDR3 runs 17 residues. CDR1 and CDR2 from the germline V gene are MDHEN and SYDVKM. V shed 5 bases, J shed 0 bases, and the junction held 9 bases outside the gene matches.

This clone was found a few times. This chain links TRBV21-1 with TRBJ1-5; the table's D call of TRBD1 was not tested on the DNA. TRBV21-1 is noted as a pseudogene. The CDR3 runs to 17 residues. The CDR3, as DNA: TGTGCCAGCACCCTGATGACAGGGTTGAAACCAAATCAGCCCCAGCATTTT. Translation: CASTLMTGLKPNQPQHF.

The chain carries TRBV28 and TRBJ1-5, with 7 bases identical to TRBD1. Trimming removed 7 bases from V and 6 bases from J; junction bases left unmatched: 15. The germline V gene encodes CDR1 MDHEN and CDR2 SYDVKM. This CDR3 has 16 residues. The CDR3: CASTNIRVPGGQPQHF. The CDR3 DNA reads as TGTGCCAGCACCAACATCAGAGTCCCAGGGGGTCAGCCCCAGCATTTT.